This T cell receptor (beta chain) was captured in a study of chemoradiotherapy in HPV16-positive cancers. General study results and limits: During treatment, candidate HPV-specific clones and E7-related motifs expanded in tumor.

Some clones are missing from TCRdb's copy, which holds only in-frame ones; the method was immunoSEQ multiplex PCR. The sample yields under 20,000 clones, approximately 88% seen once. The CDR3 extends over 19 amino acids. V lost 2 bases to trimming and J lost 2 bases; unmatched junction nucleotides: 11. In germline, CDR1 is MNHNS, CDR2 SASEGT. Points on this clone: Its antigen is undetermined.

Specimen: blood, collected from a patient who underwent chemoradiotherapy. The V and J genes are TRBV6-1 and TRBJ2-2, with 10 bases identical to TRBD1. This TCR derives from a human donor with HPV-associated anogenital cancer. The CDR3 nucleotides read TGTGCCAGCAGTGAACGGGGGACAGGGGTGGGAAAAAACACCGGGGAGCTGTTTTTT. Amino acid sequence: CASSERGTGVGKNTGELFF.